Presented here are 4 T cell receptor beta chains from one specimen sequenced in a study of cytomegalovirus exposure and HLA in healthy donors. The primer mix had 60 Vbeta and 13 Jbeta primers. Assay used: immunoSEQ multiplex PCR; TCRdb lists only in-frame clones, some missing. Its table records more than 40,000 clones. Material for sequencing was PBMCs. These receptors were taken from a male donor in good health and CMV-seronegative.

The J gene is TRBJ2-7, the V gene TRBV5-6; TRBD1 matches 9 bases. CDR3 length equals 13 residues. The germline V gene has CDR1 SGHDT and CDR2 YYEEEE. After removal of 4 bases from V and 3 bases from J, the junction contained 2 bases not matched to a gene. Here the CDR3 reads CASSADRGYEQYF. The CDR3 region has the DNA TGTGCCAGCAGCGCGGACAGGGGCTACGAGCAGTACTTC. Looking up the rest from reference TRBV5-6 and TRBJ2-7 gives the full variable domain: DAGVTQSPTHLIKTRGQQVTLRCSPKSGHDTVSWYQQALGQGPQFIFQYYEEEERQRGNFPDRFSGHQFPNYSSELNVNALLLGDSALYLCASSADRGYEQYFGPGTRLTVT.

The chain has TRBV5-4 and TRBJ2-7; D perhaps matches TRBD2 (6 bases). Per the germline V gene, CDR1 is SGHNT and CDR2 is YYREEE (reference sequence). The CDR3 contains 15 residues. Trimming removed 3 bases at V and 0 bases at J, with 13 bases between. CDR3 DNA sequence: TGTGCCAGCAGCTCACTAGCTCTTAGCTCCTACGAGCAGTACTTC. It yields the protein CASSSLALSSYEQYF.

The chain uses TRBV20-1 and TRBJ2-5; maybe TRBD2 (5 bases). The germline V gene encodes CDR1 DFQATT and CDR2 SNEGSKA (reference sequence). The CDR3 sequence is 11 residues long. With 7 bases removed from V and 3 bases from J, the gap between germline ends came to 9 bases. The CDR3 is CSGADEETQYF. The CDR3 DNA reads as TGCAGTGGAGCGGATGAAGAGACCCAGTACTTC.

A remark on this clone: Additional DNA sequences in this sample encode the identical CDR3. The chain uses TRBV30 and TRBJ1-1; D is unresolved. The CDR3 runs to 13 residues. Looked up from germline, CDR1 is GTSNPN and CDR2 is SVGIG (reference sequence). V was pared by 3 bases and J by 5 bases, with 13 bases between. The CDR3 DNA sequence: TGTGCCTGGAGAGAGTTACCGGTGACTGAAGCTTTCTTT. Its protein product is CAWRELPVTEAFF.